There are a few counts of the clone carrying this TCR beta chain. From the RT-PCR reads, TCRdb called clonotypes with MiXCR, one entry per CDR3 protein. This table has under 550,000 distinct CDR3 sequences, less than 7.5% appearing once. This CDR3 is 13 amino acids long. Germline values: CDR1 SGHDT, CDR2 YYEEEE. V gave up 2 bases and J gave up 6 bases, with 11 bases separating them. These data belong to a study of response to subunit inactivated influenza vaccine. Sequencing used PBMCs from blood, obtained about 23 months after vaccination. This rearrangement joins TRBV5-6 to TRBJ1-2; the D gene is possibly TRBD1 (5 bases). The clonotype originates from a man in his fifties or sixties who received an inactivated influenza vaccine. The CDR3 DNA sequence: TGTGCCAGCAGCTTCCGACAGTCTGATGGCTACACCTTC. This codes for CASSFRQSDGYTF. Full variable domain (missing parts from reference TRBV5-6 and TRBJ1-2): DAGVTQSPTHLIKTRGQQVTLRCSPKSGHDTVSWYQQALGQGPQFIFQYYEEEERQRGNFPDRFSGHQFPNYSSELNVNALLLGDSALYLCASSFRQSDGYTFGSGTRLTVV.